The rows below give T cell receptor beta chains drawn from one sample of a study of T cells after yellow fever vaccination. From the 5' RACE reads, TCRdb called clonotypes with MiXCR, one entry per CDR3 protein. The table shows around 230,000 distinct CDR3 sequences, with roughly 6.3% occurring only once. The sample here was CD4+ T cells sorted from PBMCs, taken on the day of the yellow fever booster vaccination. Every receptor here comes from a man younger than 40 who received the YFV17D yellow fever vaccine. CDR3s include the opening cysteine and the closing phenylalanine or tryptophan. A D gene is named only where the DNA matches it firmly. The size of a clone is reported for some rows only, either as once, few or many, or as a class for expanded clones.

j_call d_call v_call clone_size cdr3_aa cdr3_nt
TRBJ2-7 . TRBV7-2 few CASSFQGLNSYEQYF TGTGCCAGCAGCTTCCAGGGACTGAACTCCTACGAGCAGTACTTC
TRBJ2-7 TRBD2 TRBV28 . CASSLLGLAHYEQYF TGTGCCAGCAGTTTACTGGGACTAGCGCACTACGAGCAGTACTTC
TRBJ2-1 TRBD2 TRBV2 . CASKSGTSGTSSYNEQFF TGTGCCAGCAAGTCCGGGACTAGCGGGACGAGCTCCTACAATGAGCAGTTCTTC
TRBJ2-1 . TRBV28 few CASRSRGASSYNEQFF TGTGCCAGCAGGTCAAGGGGGGCCAGCTCCTACAATGAGCAGTTCTTC
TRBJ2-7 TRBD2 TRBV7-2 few CASSPGLAPGEQYF TGTGCCAGCAGCCCAGGACTAGCCCCTGGCGAGCAGTACTTC
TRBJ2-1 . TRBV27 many CASSRGVRKNEQFF TGTGCCAGCAGCCGCGGGGTGCGGAAGAATGAGCAGTTCTTC
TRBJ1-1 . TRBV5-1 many CASSPETVIVEAFF TGCGCCAGCAGCCCAGAGACCGTTATAGTTGAAGCTTTCTTT
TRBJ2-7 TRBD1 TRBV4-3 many CASSQGAGTGLGYEQYF TGCGCCAGCAGCCAAGGAGCCGGGACAGGACTTGGCTACGAGCAGTACTTC
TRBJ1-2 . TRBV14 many CASSQAQTGRSYGYTF TGTGCCAGCAGCCAAGCACAAACAGGAAGATCCTATGGCTACACCTTC
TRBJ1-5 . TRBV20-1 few CSAGARVGDQPQHF TGCAGTGCCGGGGCCAGGGTTGGGGATCAGCCCCAGCATTTT
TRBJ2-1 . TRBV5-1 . CASSSGNTDEQFF TGCGCCAGCAGCTCGGGGAATACGGATGAGCAGTTCTTC
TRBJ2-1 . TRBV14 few CASSPSLGREQFF TGTGCCAGCAGCCCGAGCCTGGGCAGAGAGCAGTTCTTC
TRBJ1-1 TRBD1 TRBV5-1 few CASSPRDRVNTEAFF TGCGCCAGCAGCCCCCGCGACAGGGTGAACACTGAAGCTTTCTTT
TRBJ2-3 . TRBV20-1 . CSARGGTARGPTDTQYF TGCAGTGCTAGGGGGGGGACGGCCAGGGGGCCTACAGATACGCAGTATTTT
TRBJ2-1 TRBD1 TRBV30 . CAWGGQLYNEQFF TGTGCCTGGGGGGGACAGTTGTACAATGAGCAGTTCTTC
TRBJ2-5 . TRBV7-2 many CASSQGAQGGETQYF TGTGCCAGCAGCCAGGGGGCACAGGGAGGGGAGACCCAGTACTTC